Below are 9 T cell receptor beta chains sequenced from a single sample in a study of T cell responses to AZD1222 COVID-19 vaccine. The table came from immunoSEQ multiplex PCR; TCRdb's copy has only in-frame clones and leaves some out. This table has some 200,000 clones, approximately 91% appearing once. The sample was peripheral blood, taken 28 days after the second AZD1222 dose. Receptors were obtained from an adult who received the AZD1222 COVID-19 vaccine.

The chain joins TRBV27 to TRBJ1-2; D ambiguous. The V gene lost 3 bases and the J gene lost 1 base, with 12 bases spanning the gap. This CDR3 region has 15 residues. The germline V gene encodes CDR1 MNHEY and CDR2 SMNVEV (reference sequence). CDR3 in amino acids: CASSLVATVNYGYTF. In DNA, the CDR3 is TGTGCCAGCAGTTTGGTGGCCACCGTTAACTATGGCTACACCTTC.

The chain couples TRBV28 to TRBJ1-2; maybe TRBD1 (5 bases). V was shortened by 3 bases and J by 2 bases, with 7 bases between the two germline ends. Germline values: CDR1 MDHEN, CDR2 SYDVKM. This CDR3 is built from 13 residues. This CDR3 reads CASSLQGNYGYTF. The CDR3 nucleotides are TGTGCCAGCAGTTTGCAGGGAAACTATGGCTACACCTTC.

The chain joins TRBV7-3 to TRBJ2-1; 7 bases map to TRBD2. Germline V gene sequence: CDR1 SGHTA, CDR2 FQGTGA. V lost 2 bases and J lost 1; bases outside the gene matches: 2. This CDR3 comprises 15 residues. Here the CDR3 DNA reads TGTGCCAGCAGCTTAGGTAGCGGGTCCTACAATGAGCAGTTCTTC. Protein: CASSLGSGSYNEQFF.

The rearrangement links TRBV14 to TRBJ1-1, with a weak D call TRBD1 (5 bases). Looked up from germline, CDR1 is SGHDN and CDR2 is FVKESK. The CDR3 loop spans 15 amino acids. V was cut by 4 bases and J by 4 bases, with 16 bases left in between. The CDR3: CASSRFRTGGTEAFF. The CDR3 bases are TGTGCCAGCAGCCGGTTTAGGACGGGGGGCACTGAAGCTTTCTTT.

The CDR3 DNA follows: TGTGCCAGCAGCCCAAGGACACGGGGGGGTGCTGGCTACACCTTC. This sequence encodes CASSPRTRGGAGYTF. The rearrangement links TRBV11-2 to TRBJ1-2, with D maybe TRBD1 (5 bases). Germline V lookup: CDR1 SGHAT, CDR2 FQNNGV. The length of the CDR3 is 15 residues. V lost 5 bases and J 7 bases, leaving 20 bases between the germline ends.

This rearrangement joins TRBV5-1 to TRBJ1-3; no clear D gene. Germline V gives CDR1 SGHRS, CDR2 YFSETQ. V shed 4 bases and J shed 2 bases, with 16 bases lying between them. The CDR3 is made up of 16 amino acids. CDR3: CASSSSPQTPGNTIYF. DNA for the CDR3: TGCGCCAGCAGCAGCTCCCCTCAAACCCCTGGAAACACCATATATTTT.

The chain recombines TRBV5-5 with TRBJ2-1, with TRBD2 identical over 9 bases. V was pared by 5 bases and J by 6 bases, with 12 bases of the junction left unmatched. The CDR3 sequence is 16 residues long. Germline V CDR1 and CDR2: SGHKS, YYEKEE (reference sequence). Written as DNA, the CDR3 is TGTGCCAGCAGGCCTCGCTTGAGGACTAGCGTCAATGAGCAGTTCTTC. This codes for CASRPRLRTSVNEQFF.

V and J are TRBV18 and TRBJ1-2, with D unresolved. The CDR3 spans 16 residues. CDR1 is KGHSH and CDR2 is LQKENI in the germline V gene. V lost 2 bases to trimming and J lost 0 bases, with 13 bases between them. CDR3 sequence (DNA): TGTGCCAGCTCACCAAATACAGACTTAGCTAACTATGGCTACACCTTC. Translated: CASSPNTDLANYGYTF.

The rearrangement joins TRBV6-5 to TRBJ2-5, with 13 bases identical to TRBD2. The CDR3 runs to 15 residues. Germline trimming cut 5 bases from V and 5 bases from J; bases unmatched to any gene: 5. CDR1 and CDR2 (germline): MNHEY, SVGAGI. The CDR3 protein is CASSPGLAGRETQYF. The CDR3 nucleotides are TGTGCCAGCAGTCCGGGACTAGCGGGACGCGAGACCCAGTACTTC.